The 3 T cell receptor beta chains below come from one sample, sequenced in a study of T cells in Graves' hyperthyroidism and ophthalmopathy. Researchers took RNA transcripts and amplified the TCR beta CDR3 regions from them. Carried out on the TCR CDR3, a first-round RT-PCR used the HTBI primer set. TCRdb re-analysed the multiplex PCR reads in MiXCR, keeping a single row per CDR3 protein. The repertoire has around 390,000 distinct CDR3 sequences, around 13% of them found once; the top ten carry around 20%. The sample taken for sequencing was blood. Receptor source: a woman younger than 45 with Graves' ophthalmopathy.

For this clonotype: A much larger clone lies one base from this, so it may be a read error. This chain connects TRBV29-1 to TRBJ1-1; D not resolved. CDR3 length: 15 amino acids. Germline loops: CDR1 SQVTM, CDR2 ANQGSEA. V dropped 4 bases and J dropped 5 bases, with 20 bases sitting between them. The CDR3 loop is CSVVPQEREATEAFF. CDR3 DNA: TGCAGCGTTGTTCCCCAGGAAAGAGAGGCGACTGAAGCTTTCTTT. The full variable domain, in which reference TRBV29-1 and TRBJ1-1 provide the parts outside the CDR3, is SAVISQKPSRDICQRGTSLTIQCQVDSQVTMMFWYRQQPGQSLTLIATANQGSEATYESGFVIDKFPISRPNLTFSTLTVSNMSPEDSSIYLCSVVPQEREATEAFFGQGTRLTVV.

This clonotype occurred a few times. Because the CDR3 is missing its conserved closing phenylalanine or tryptophan, this is likely a read error. This sequence joins TRBV28 and TRBJ1-2, with 8 positions matching TRBD1. The CDR3 has 16 amino acids. The V gene end was trimmed by 7 bases and the J gene end by 8 bases; junction bases not matched to a gene: 18. Germline CDR1 and CDR2: MDHEN and SYDVKM. The CDR3 sequence is CASNFPLGQGSDGYTL. The CDR3 nucleotides are TGTGCCAGCAATTTTCCACTCGGACAGGGTTCGGACGGCTACACCCTC.

The V and J genes are TRBV2 and TRBJ2-3, with 9 positions matching TRBD2. Germline V gene lookup returns CDR1 SNHLY and CDR2 FYNNEI. The CDR3 runs 15 residues. J gave up 3 bases and V 3 bases, and 4 bases lay outside the gene matches. The CDR3 nucleotides are TGTGCCAGCAGTGAGTTGCTAGCGGGGACAGATACGCAGTATTTT. Translating gives CASSELLAGTDTQYF. Drawing the rest from reference TRBV2 and TRBJ2-3, the complete variable domain is EPEVTQTPSHQVTQMGQEVILRCVPISNHLYFYWYRQILGQKVEFLVSFYNNEISEKSEIFDDQFSVERPDGSNFTLKIRSTKLEDSAMYFCASSELLAGTDTQYFGPGTRLTVL.